The T cell receptor beta chain described here comes from a study of cytomegalovirus exposure and HLA in healthy donors. Study results and caveats: Later findings reportedly placed an Asian-associated ancestry cluster below the approximately 670-donor mean for N-insertions.

Comments on this clone: Antigen specificity is unknown.

In the PCR, 60 Vbeta and 13 Jbeta primers were used. Libraries were prepared by immunoSEQ multiplex PCR; TCRdb keeps only in-frame clonotypes and omits some of them. The data hold some 160,000 clones, with just under 80% observed a single time. There were likely unrecorded immune exposures, though donors were nominally healthy when sampled. Looked up from germline, CDR1 is WNHNN and CDR2 is SYGVQD (reference sequence). Trimming removed 6 bases from V and 6 bases from J; junction bases left unmatched: 3. The CDR3 loop spans 14 amino acids. This chain uses TRBV10-1 with TRBJ1-4, with 11 bases matching TRBD1. This clonotype originated in a woman between 40 and 50 years old in good health and CMV-seropositive. The specimen was PBMCs. The CDR3 DNA is TGCGCCAGCAGCCGGACAGGGGGCGATGAAAAACTGTTTTTT. Translated: CASSRTGGDEKLFF.